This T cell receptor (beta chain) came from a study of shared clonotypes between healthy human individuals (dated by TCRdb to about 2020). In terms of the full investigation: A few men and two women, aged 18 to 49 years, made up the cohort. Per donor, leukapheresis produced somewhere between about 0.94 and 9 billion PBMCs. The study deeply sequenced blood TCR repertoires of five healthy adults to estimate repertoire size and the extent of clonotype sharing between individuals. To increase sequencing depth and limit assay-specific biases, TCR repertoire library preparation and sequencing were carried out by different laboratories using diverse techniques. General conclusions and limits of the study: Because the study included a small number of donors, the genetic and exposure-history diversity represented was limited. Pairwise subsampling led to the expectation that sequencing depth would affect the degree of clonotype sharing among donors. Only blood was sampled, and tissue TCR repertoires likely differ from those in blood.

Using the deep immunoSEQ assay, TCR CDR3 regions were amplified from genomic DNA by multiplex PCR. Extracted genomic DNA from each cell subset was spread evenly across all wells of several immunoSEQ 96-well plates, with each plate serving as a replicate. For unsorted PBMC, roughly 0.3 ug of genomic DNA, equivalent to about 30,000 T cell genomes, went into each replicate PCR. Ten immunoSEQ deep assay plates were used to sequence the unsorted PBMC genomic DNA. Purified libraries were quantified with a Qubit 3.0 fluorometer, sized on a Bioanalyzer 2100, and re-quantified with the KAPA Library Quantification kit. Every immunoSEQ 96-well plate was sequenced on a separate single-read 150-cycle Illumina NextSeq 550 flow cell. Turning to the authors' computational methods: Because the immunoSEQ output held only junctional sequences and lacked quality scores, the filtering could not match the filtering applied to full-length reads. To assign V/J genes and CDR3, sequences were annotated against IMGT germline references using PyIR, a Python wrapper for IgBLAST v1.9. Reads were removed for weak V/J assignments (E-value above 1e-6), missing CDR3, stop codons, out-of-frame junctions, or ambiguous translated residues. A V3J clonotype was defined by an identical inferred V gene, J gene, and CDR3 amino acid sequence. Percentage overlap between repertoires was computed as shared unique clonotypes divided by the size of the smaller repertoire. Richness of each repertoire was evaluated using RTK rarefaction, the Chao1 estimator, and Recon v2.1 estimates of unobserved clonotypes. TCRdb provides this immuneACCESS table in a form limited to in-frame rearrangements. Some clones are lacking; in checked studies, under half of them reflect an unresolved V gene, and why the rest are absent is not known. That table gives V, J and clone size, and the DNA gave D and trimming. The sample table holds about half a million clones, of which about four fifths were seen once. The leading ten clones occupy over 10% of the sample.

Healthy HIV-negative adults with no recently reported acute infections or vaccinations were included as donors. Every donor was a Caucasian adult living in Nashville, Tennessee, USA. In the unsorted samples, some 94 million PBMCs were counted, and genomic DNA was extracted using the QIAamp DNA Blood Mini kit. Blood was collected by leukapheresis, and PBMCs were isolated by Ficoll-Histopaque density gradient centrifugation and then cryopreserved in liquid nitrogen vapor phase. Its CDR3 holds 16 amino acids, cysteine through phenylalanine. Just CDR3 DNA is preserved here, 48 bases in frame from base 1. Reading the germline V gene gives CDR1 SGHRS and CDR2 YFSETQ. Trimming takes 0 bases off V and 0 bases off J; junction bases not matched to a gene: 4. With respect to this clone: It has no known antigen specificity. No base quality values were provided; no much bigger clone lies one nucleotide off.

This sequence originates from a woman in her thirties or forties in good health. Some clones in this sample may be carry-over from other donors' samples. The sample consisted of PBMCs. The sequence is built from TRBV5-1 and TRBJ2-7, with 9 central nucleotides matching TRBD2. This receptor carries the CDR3 CASSLGTSEFSYEQYF. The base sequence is TGCGCCAGCAGCTTGGGGACTAGCGAATTCTCCTACGAGCAGTACTTC.